This T cell receptor beta chain was captured in a study of T-cell memory formation after mild COVID-19. Notes on the study in general: Contracting clones from day 15 to 85 showed balanced CD4/CD8; later expanders favored CD4+. Mainly CM and EM harbored the contracting CD4+ clones; mainly EMRA harbored the CD8+ ones.

MiXCR, applied by TCRdb to the 5' RACE reads, yields one record per CDR3 protein. This table holds roughly 160,000 distinct CDR3 sequences, around 10% found once. A remark on this clonotype: Its cognate antigen is unknown.

Germline CDR1 and CDR2: LNHDA and SQIVND (reference sequence). The ends were cut back, 2 bases at V and 2 bases at J, with 12 bases in the middle. The CDR3 consists of 15 residues. V and J are TRBV19 and TRBJ1-1; D not certain. Sequenced: PBMCs or a T cell subset sorted from them (not recorded which). The sequence was collected from a man aged 18 to 35 who had mild COVID-19 (a few samples of this study predate the infection). Cell type and time point are not known. CDR3 residues: CASSIFGALNTEAFF. The CDR3 coding sequence is TGTGCCAGTAGTATATTCGGTGCCCTAAACACTGAAGCTTTCTTT.